This is a list of T cell receptor beta chains from one sample in a study of blood T cell repertoires in COVID-19. Generated by immunoSEQ multiplex PCR, the TCRdb table keeps only in-frame clones and is missing some. The sample has 90,000 to 100,000 clones; over 70% are singletons. Sequencing was carried out using peripheral blood. These receptors all stem from a man in his sixties with acute or convalescent COVID-19. Each CDR3 is given with its conserved first and last residue. The order of the fields is V gene, D gene, clone size, J gene, CDR3 protein, CDR3 DNA. D genes are given only for firm matches. Size values are once, few and many counts, or a class for expanded clones, and some rows have none.

TRBV4-1,.,.,TRBJ2-7,CASSQARGGKYF,TGCGCCAGCAGCCAAGCCAGGGGTGGAAAGTACTTC
TRBV7-8,TRBD1,.,TRBJ2-3,CASSSQDRETDTQYF,TGTGCCAGCAGCTCCCAAGACAGGGAAACAGATACGCAGTATTTT
TRBV4-1,.,.,TRBJ1-2,CASSQTRALDGYTF,TGCGCCAGCAGCCAGACCAGGGCTTTGGATGGCTACACCTTC
TRBV2,TRBD1,.,TRBJ1-1,CASRMLTGSAEAFF,TGTGCCAGCAGAATGCTGACAGGGTCGGCTGAAGCTTTCTTT
TRBV28,.,.,TRBJ2-5,CASRPGDRALETQYF,TGTGCCAGCAGACCCGGAGACAGAGCTCTAGAGACCCAGTACTTC
TRBV2,.,.,TRBJ2-5,CASSERETQYF,TGTGCCAGCAGTGAGAGGGAGACCCAGTACTTC
TRBV6-6,.,.,TRBJ1-4,CASGFVTGVEKLFF,TGTGCCAGCGGATTTGTAACGGGGGTGGAAAAACTGTTTTTT
TRBV6-5,.,.,TRBJ2-7,CASRKISDRSYEQYF,TGTGCCAGCAGAAAAATATCCGACAGGTCCTACGAGCAGTACTTC
TRBV5-5,.,.,TRBJ1-5,CASSLIAGAAQPQHF,TGTGCCAGCAGCTTGATCGCAGGGGCGGCTCAGCCCCAGCATTTT
TRBV5-4,TRBD1,.,TRBJ1-1,CASSRTGAFEAFF,TGTGCCAGCAGCCGGACAGGGGCATTTGAAGCTTTCTTT
TRBV5-4,.,.,TRBJ1-2,CASSTGQNYGYTF,TGTGCCAGCAGCACCGGACAGAACTATGGCTACACCTTC
TRBV7-9,TRBD1,many,TRBJ1-5,CASSLEGTGVNQPQHF,TGTGCCAGCAGCCTAGAAGGGACAGGGGTGAACCAGCCCCAGCATTTT
TRBV28,.,.,TRBJ1-2,CASSFGRVDGYTF,TGTGCCAGCAGTTTTGGCAGGGTGGATGGCTACACCTTC
TRBV19,.,.,TRBJ2-2,CASSNSGEGPTGELFF,TGTGCCAGTAGTAACTCAGGGGAGGGGCCGACCGGGGAGCTGTTTTTT
TRBV5-1,TRBD1,few,TRBJ1-1,CASSGGTGRNTEAFF,TGCGCCAGCAGCGGGGGGACAGGCAGGAACACTGAAGCTTTCTTT
TRBV7-2,.,.,TRBJ2-5,CASSLAGSRQSQYF,TGTGCCAGCAGCTTAGCTGGGAGCCGGCAGAGCCAGTACTTC
TRBV7-2,.,few,TRBJ2-3,CASSFRADTQYF,TGTGCCAGCAGCTTTCGGGCAGATACGCAGTATTTT
TRBV6-5,.,.,TRBJ2-7,CASSYRAGDSYEQYF,TGTGCCAGCAGTTACCGGGCGGGTGATTCCTACGAGCAGTACTTC
TRBV19,.,.,TRBJ1-6,CASSSPRDKTNSPLHF,TGTGCCAGTAGTAGCCCCCGGGACAAAACCAATTCACCCCTCCACTTT
TRBV4-1,TRBD1,.,TRBJ1-3,CASSQGGTGGLGNTIYF,TGCGCCAGCAGCCAAGGAGGGACAGGGGGCCTTGGAAACACCATATATTTT
TRBV5-5,.,.,TRBJ2-2,CASSLVSSQGTGELFF,TGTGCCAGCAGCTTGGTTAGCAGCCAGGGGACCGGGGAGCTGTTTTTT
TRBV19,.,few,TRBJ2-7,CASTEGTGFFYEQYF,TGTGCCAGTACCGAGGGCACTGGCTTTTTCTACGAGCAGTACTTC
TRBV7-8,TRBD1,.,TRBJ2-5,CASSLRRGQGRETQYF,TGTGCCAGCAGCTTAAGACGAGGACAGGGCCGCGAGACCCAGTACTTC
TRBV5-1,.,.,TRBJ2-5,CASSSQNRVEETQYF,TGCGCCAGCAGCTCGCAGAACAGGGTTGAGGAGACCCAGTACTTC
TRBV7-9,.,.,TRBJ1-1,CASSRAAGENTEAFF,TGTGCCAGCAGCCGCGCGGCAGGGGAGAACACTGAAGCTTTCTTT
TRBV5-6,TRBD1,.,TRBJ1-2,CASRLWTGSYGYTF,TGTGCCAGCAGATTGTGGACAGGGAGCTATGGCTACACCTTC
TRBV5-1,TRBD1,once,TRBJ1-4,CASSGAGGSEKLFF,TGCGCCAGCAGCGGGGCAGGGGGAAGTGAAAAACTGTTTTTT
TRBV10-3,.,few,TRBJ1-5,CAIRGEGGNQPQHF,TGTGCCATCCGGGGGGAGGGCGGCAATCAGCCCCAGCATTTT
TRBV19,.,.,TRBJ2-1,CASSFPSYNEQFF,TGTGCCAGTTCGTTTCCTAGCTACAATGAGCAGTTCTTC
TRBV28,.,.,TRBJ1-4,CASRGGPVLWAATNEKLFF,TGTGCCAGCAGGGGAGGGCCTGTATTATGGGCTGCAACTAATGAAAAACTGTTTTTT
TRBV7-2,TRBD2,few,TRBJ2-7,CASSLLAGSEQYF,TGTGCCAGCAGCTTACTAGCGGGATCCGAGCAGTACTTC
TRBV6-5,TRBD2,few,TRBJ2-7,CASQQGTSGYEQYF,TGTGCCAGTCAGCAGGGGACTAGCGGCTACGAGCAGTACTTC
TRBV15,TRBD1,.,TRBJ1-5,CATSNAGTGNQPQHF,TGTGCCACCAGCAACGCCGGGACAGGAAATCAGCCCCAGCATTTT
TRBV7-2,.,.,TRBJ2-5,CASSLGLRGGLQETQYF,TGTGCCAGCAGCTTAGGCCTTAGGGGGGGACTCCAAGAGACCCAGTACTTC
TRBV7-8,.,.,TRBJ1-2,CASSLGQVHNYGYTF,TGTGCCAGCAGCTTAGGACAGGTCCACAACTATGGCTACACCTTC
TRBV3-1/TRBV3-2,TRBD1,.,TRBJ1-5,CASSQGGTGRNQPQHF,TGTGCCAGCAGCCAAGGGGGGACAGGACGCAATCAGCCCCAGCATTTT
TRBV10-2,TRBD1,.,TRBJ2-2,CASSGGTVPGELFF,TGCGCCAGCAGTGGAGGGACAGTCCCTGGGGAGCTGTTTTTT
TRBV18,.,.,TRBJ2-5,CASSPLLSPTGQETQYF,TGTGCCAGCTCACCACTTCTCTCCCCGACAGGCCAAGAGACCCAGTACTTC
TRBV7-3,.,once,TRBJ2-3,CASSLTADTQYF,TGTGCCAGCAGCTTGACAGCAGATACGCAGTATTTT
TRBV7-2,.,few,TRBJ1-5,CASSAYRDQPQHF,TGTGCCAGCAGCGCCTACAGGGACCAGCCCCAGCATTTT
TRBV28,TRBD1,.,TRBJ2-5,CASSDRVRETQYF,TGTGCCAGCAGTGACAGGGTCAGGGAGACCCAGTACTTC
TRBV28,TRBD1,.,TRBJ2-7,CASSGTGGSSYEQYF,TGTGCCAGCAGTGGGACAGGGGGCAGTTCCTACGAGCAGTACTTC
TRBV6-1,.,.,TRBJ1-1,CASSDLTGSGTEAFF,TGTGCCAGCAGTGATCTTACGGGGTCGGGCACTGAAGCTTTCTTT
TRBV6-5,.,.,TRBJ2-7,CASSSRSTYEQYF,TGTGCCAGCAGTTCGCGGAGCACCTACGAGCAGTACTTC
TRBV11-3,TRBD1,.,TRBJ2-2,CASSPGQGDTGELFF,TGTGCCAGCAGCCCGGGACAGGGGGACACCGGGGAGCTGTTTTTT
TRBV7-9,.,few,TRBJ2-1,CATSPGQTYNEQFF,TGTGCCACGTCTCCGGGACAAACCTACAATGAGCAGTTCTTC